This TCR beta chain was sequenced for a study of immune evolution from preneoplasia to lung adenocarcinoma. General study points: Top clone frequencies peaked in normal lung, apparently declining through invasive adenocarcinoma.

Regarding this clone: Its antigen is still unknown.

H&E slides confirmed each diagnosis, reviewed by two pathologists independently. This CDR3 is built from 12 residues. The V and J ends lost 3 bases and 7 bases respectively, with 6 bases between them. CDR1 is MDHEN and CDR2 is SYDVKM in the germline V gene. This table comes from immunoSEQ multiplex PCR, and its TCRdb copy is limited to in-frame clones, with some not included. Of a few thousand clones detected, roughly 82% appear once; the ten largest clones hold over 13%. The clonotype was recovered from an older donor with lung adenocarcinoma. Sequences were obtained from FFPE adjacent normal lung tissue. The rearrangement uses TRBV28 and TRBJ1-4; D uncertain. The CDR3 DNA reads as TGTGCCAGCAGTTTTCCAGGTGAAAAACTGTTTTTT. Encoded protein: CASSFPGEKLFF.